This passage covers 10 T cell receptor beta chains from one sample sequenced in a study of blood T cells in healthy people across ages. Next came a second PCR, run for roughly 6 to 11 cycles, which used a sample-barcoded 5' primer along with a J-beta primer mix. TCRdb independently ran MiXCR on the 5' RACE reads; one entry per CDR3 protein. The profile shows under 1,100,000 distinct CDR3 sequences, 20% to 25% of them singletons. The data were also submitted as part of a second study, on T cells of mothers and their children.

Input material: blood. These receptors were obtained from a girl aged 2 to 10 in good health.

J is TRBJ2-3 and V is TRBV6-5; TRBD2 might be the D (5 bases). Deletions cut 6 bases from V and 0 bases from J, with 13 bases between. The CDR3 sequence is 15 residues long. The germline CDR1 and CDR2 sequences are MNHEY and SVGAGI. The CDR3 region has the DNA TGTGCCAGCAGACCCTTGCTAGCCAGCACAGATACGCAGTATTTT. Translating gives CASRPLLASTDTQYF.

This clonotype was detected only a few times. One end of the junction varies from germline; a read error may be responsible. CDR3 in amino acids: CSVLIVEKLLF. CDR3 nucleotide sequence: TGCAGCGTCCTGATTGTGGAAAAACTGCTTTTT. The rearrangement uses TRBV29-1 and TRBJ1-4, with no clear D. This CDR3 has 11 residues. The V gene's germline CDR1 is SQVTM and CDR2 ANQGSEA.

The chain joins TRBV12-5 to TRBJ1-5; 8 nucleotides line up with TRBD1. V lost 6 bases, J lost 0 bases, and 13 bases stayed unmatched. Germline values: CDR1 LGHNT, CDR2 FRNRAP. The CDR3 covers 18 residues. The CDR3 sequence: CASGMMSAGQASNQPQHF. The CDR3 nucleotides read TGTGCTAGTGGCATGATGAGTGCGGGACAGGCTAGCAATCAGCCCCAGCATTTT.

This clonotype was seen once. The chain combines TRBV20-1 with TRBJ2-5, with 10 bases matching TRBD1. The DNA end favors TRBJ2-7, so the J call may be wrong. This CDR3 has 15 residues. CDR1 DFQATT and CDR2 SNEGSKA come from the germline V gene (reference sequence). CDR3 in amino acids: CSARGGGTGAYEQYF. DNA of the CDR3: TGCAGTGCTAGAGGAGGGGGGACAGGGGCCTACGAGCAGTACTTC.

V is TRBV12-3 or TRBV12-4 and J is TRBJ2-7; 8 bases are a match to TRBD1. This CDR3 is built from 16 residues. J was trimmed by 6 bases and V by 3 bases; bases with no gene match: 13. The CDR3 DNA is TGTGCCAGCAGTTTCATGCAGGGGGCCCCGGTGGGCGAGCAGTACTTC. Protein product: CASSFMQGAPVGEQYF.

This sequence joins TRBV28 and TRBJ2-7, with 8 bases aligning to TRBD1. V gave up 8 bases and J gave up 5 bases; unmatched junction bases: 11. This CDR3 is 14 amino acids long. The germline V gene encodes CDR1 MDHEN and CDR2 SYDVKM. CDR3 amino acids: CASSGTGGVDEQYF. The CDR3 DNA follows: TGTGCCAGCTCAGGGACAGGTGGGGTCGACGAGCAGTACTTC.

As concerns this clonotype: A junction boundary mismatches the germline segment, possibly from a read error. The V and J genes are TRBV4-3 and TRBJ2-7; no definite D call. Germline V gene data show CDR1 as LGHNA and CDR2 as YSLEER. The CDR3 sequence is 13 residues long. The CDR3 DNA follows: TGCGCCAGCAGCCAAATACCCACTAACAGCGTCAGCTTC. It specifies CASSQIPTNSVSF.

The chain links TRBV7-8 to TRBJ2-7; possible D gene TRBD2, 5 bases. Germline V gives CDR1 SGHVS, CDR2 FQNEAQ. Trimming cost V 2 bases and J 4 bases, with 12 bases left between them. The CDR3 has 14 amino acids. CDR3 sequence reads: CASSLTGSGYEQYF. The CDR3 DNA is TGTGCCAGCAGCTTAACGGGGAGTGGGTACGAGCAGTACTTC. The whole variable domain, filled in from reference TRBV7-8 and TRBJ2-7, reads GAGVSQSPRYKVAKRGQDVALRCDPISGHVSLFWYQQALGQGPEFLTYFQNEAQLDKSGLPSDRFFAERPEGSVSTLKIQRTQQEDSAVYLCASSLTGSGYEQYFGPGTRLTVT.

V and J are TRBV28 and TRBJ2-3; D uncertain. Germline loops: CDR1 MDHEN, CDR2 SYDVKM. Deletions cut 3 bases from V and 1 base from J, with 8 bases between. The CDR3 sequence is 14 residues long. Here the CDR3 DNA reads TGTGCCAGCAGTTTTGGAAAGGGCACAGATACGCAGTATTTT. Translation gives CASSFGKGTDTQYF.

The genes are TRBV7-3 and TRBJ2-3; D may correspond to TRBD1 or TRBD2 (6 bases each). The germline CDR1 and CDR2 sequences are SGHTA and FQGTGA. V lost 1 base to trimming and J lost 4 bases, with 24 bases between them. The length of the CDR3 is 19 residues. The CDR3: CASSLISLVAGHSSDTQYF. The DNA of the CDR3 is TGTGCCAGCAGCTTAATATCCCTGGTGGCGGGACACTCCTCAGATACGCAGTATTTT.